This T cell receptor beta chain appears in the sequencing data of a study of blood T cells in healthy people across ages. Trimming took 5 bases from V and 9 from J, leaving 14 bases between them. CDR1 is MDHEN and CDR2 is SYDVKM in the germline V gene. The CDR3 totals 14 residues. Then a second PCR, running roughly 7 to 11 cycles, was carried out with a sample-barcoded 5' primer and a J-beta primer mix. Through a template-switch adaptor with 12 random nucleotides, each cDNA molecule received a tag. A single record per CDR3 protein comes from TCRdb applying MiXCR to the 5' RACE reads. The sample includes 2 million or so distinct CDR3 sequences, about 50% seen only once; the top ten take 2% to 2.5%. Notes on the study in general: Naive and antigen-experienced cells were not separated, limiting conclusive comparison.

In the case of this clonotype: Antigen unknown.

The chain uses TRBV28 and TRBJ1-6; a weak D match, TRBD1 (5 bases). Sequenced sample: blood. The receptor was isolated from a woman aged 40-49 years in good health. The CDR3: CASSLGTSRSPLHF. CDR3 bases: TGTGCCAGCAGTCTCGGGACCAGTCGTTCACCCCTCCACTTT.